Following are 9 T cell receptor beta chains from one sample sequenced in a study of vaccination and CD4 T cells after COVID-19. Cultured CD4+ T cell DNA was sequenced using the Oncomine TCR Beta short-read assay. TCRdb redid the calling of the PCR reads with MiXCR, one entry per CDR3 protein. The data show roughly 4,700 distinct CDR3 sequences, with 44% seen just once and around 40% held by the top ten. These TCRs are of unknown antigen specificity. The sample's treatment: roughly 10-day PBMC culture with coronavirus spike peptide pools or control peptides (ViraFEST assay). Material: CD4+ T cells from blood, cultured in vitro, obtained after SARS-CoV-2 vaccination. The receptors come from a human donor who had recovered from COVID-19.

The chain joins TRBV6-5 to TRBJ2-7, with TRBD1 identical over 11 bases. This CDR3 contains 15 residues. Germline V gene sequence: CDR1 MNHEY, CDR2 SVGAGI. The V segment lost 2 bases and the J segment 7 bases; nucleotides outside the gene matches: 7. CDR3 loop: CASSYSGTGGREQYF. CDR3 in DNA: TGTGCCAGCAGTTACAGTGGGACAGGGGGACGGGAGCAGTACTTC.

The CDR3 DNA is TGTGCCAGTACGCTGGGGGGAGCAAAAGATACGCAGTATTTT. It specifies CASTLGGAKDTQYF. This chain joins TRBV6-1 and TRBJ2-3; possibly TRBD2 for D (6 bases). The V end was cut by 9 bases, the J end by 5 bases, with 18 bases between. CDR1 MNHNS and CDR2 SASEGT come from the germline V gene. This CDR3 region has 14 residues.

The V and J genes are TRBV6-2 or TRBV6-3 and TRBJ2-7; a weak D match, TRBD1 (5 bases). Germline CDR1 reads MNHEY; CDR2 reads SVGEGT. This CDR3 contains 13 residues. Trimming removed 6 bases from V and 2 bases from J, with 11 bases in between. CDR3 sequence (DNA): TGTGCCAGCAGCTCCGGACATGCCTACGAGCAGTACTTC. Translating it yields CASSSGHAYEQYF.

The rearrangement uses TRBV20-1 and TRBJ2-3, with D perhaps matching TRBD2 (5 bases). This CDR3 has 16 amino acids. CDR1 and CDR2 from the germline V gene are DFQATT and SNEGSKA (reference sequence). V was pared by 2 bases and J by 4 bases, with 19 bases between. The CDR3 reads CSARWSLAVSADTQYF. CDR3 DNA: TGCAGTGCTAGATGGAGTCTAGCTGTTAGCGCAGATACGCAGTATTTT.

The CDR3 bases are TGTGCCAGCAGCCGACGGGGTAGCGGGAGGGCCATATCCTACAATGAGCAGTTCTTC. Protein sequence: CASSRRGSGRAISYNEQFF. The V gene is TRBV6-1, the J gene TRBJ2-1, with 11 positions matching TRBD2. Germline V lookup: CDR1 MNHNS, CDR2 SASEGT. This CDR3 is 19 amino acids long. V lost 6 bases to trimming and J lost 1 base; unmatched junction nucleotides: 14.

This clonotype turned up a few times. The chain uses TRBV7-8 and TRBJ1-2; D unresolved. This CDR3 has 11 residues. Trimming removed 1 base at V and 7 bases at J, with 4 bases between. Germline CDR1 and CDR2: SGHVS and FQNEAQ. CDR3 residues: CASSLGSGYTF. The DNA for the CDR3 is TGTGCCAGCAGCTTAGGGAGTGGCTACACCTTC.

Only a few counts were recorded for this clonotype. The J gene is TRBJ1-2, the V gene TRBV30; D uncertain. CDR1 and CDR2 from the germline V gene are GTSNPN and SVGIG (reference sequence). The CDR3 has 12 residues. With 2 bases removed from V and 2 bases from J, the gap between germline ends came to 6 bases. CDR3 region: CAWSWQNYGYTF. In DNA form, the CDR3 reads TGTGCCTGGAGTTGGCAAAACTATGGCTACACCTTC.

A few counts support this clonotype. The chain couples TRBV6-1 to TRBJ1-2; D gene uncertain. This CDR3 is 12 amino acids long. Deletions cut 8 bases from V and 7 bases from J, with 14 bases between. Germline-derived CDR1 and CDR2 are MNHNS and SASEGT. This CDR3 is CASGQVVSGYTF. CDR3 in DNA: TGTGCCAGCGGTCAGGTGGTGTCTGGCTACACCTTC.

This clonotype was seen a handful of times. J is TRBJ1-2 and V is TRBV7-2, with TRBD1 matching 11 bases. Trimming removed 5 bases from V and 4 bases from J; junction bases left unmatched: 6. The length of the CDR3 is 15 residues. Germline CDR1 reads SGHTA; CDR2 reads FQGNSA. In DNA form, the CDR3 reads TGTGCCAGCAGCCCCCCCGGACAGGGGGCCTATGGCTACACCTTC. Residues: CASSPPGQGAYGYTF.